Reported below is one T cell receptor beta chain. Its specificity is unknown. In germline, CDR1 is SEHNR, CDR2 FQNEAQ (reference sequence). Trimming took 5 bases from V and 0 from J, leaving 11 bases between them. This CDR3 is built from 15 residues. The record originates from a study of identifying expanded T cells in peripheral blood. Profiling relied on immunoSEQ multiplex PCR, and the TCRdb table lists in-frame clones only, not all of them. Counted here are about 58,000 clones, around 81% occurring once; the ten biggest clones make up around a sixth. During the collection period, no donor immune events like infections were recorded. Study-level findings and limits: Over two and four weeks, about 15 and 19 clones changed, versus approximately 1.1 between replicates.

The clonotype comes from a person aged 18 to 75 in good health. The sequenced material came from blood. The gene calls are TRBV7-9 and TRBJ2-1; D assignment may be TRBD1 or TRBD2 (5 bases each). The CDR3 coding sequence is TGTGCCAGCAGCCCGGGACGCAGCTCCTACAATGAGCAGTTCTTC. Translating it yields CASSPGRSSYNEQFF.